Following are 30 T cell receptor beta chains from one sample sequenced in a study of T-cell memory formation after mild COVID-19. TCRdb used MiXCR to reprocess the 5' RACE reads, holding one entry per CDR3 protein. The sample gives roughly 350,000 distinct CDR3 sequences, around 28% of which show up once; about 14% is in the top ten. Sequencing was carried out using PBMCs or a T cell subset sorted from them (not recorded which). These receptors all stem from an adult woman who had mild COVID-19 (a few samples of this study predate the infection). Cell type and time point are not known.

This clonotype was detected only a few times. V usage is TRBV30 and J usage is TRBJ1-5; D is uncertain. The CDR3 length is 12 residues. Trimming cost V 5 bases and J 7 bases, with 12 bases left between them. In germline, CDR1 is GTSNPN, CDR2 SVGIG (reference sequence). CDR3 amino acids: CAWSGREQPQHF. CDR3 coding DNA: TGTGCCTGGTCCGGTCGGGAACAGCCCCAGCATTTT.

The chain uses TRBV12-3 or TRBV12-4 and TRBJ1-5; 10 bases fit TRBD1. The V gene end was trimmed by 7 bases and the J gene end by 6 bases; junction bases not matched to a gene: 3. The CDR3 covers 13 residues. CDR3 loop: CASTRQGAQPQHF. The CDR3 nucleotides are TGTGCCAGCACCAGACAGGGGGCTCAGCCCCAGCATTTT.

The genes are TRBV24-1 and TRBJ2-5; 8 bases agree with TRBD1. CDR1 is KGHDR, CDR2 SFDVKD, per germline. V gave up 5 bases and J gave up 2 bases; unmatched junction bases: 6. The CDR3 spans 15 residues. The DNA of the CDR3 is TGTGCCACCAGTGCCCGGGACAGGCGGCAAGAGACCCAGTACTTC. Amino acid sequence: CATSARDRRQETQYF.

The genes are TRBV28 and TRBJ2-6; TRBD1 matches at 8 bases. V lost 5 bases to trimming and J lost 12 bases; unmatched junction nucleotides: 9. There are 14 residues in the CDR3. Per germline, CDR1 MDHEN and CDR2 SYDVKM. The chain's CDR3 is CASSPQTGEPVLTF. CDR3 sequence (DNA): TGTGCCAGCAGTCCACAGACAGGGGAGCCCGTCCTGACTTTC.

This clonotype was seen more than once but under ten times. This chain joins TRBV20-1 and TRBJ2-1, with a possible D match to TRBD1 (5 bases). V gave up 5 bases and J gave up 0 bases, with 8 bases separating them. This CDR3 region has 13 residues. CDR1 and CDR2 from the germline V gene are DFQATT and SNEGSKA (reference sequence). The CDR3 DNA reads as TGCAGTGCTGACAGAAGCTCCTACAATGAGCAGTTCTTC. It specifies CSADRSSYNEQFF.

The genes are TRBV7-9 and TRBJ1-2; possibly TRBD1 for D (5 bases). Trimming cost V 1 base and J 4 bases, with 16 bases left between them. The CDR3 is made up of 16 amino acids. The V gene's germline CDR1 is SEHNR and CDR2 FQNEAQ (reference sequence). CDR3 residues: CASSLDFRGDSYGYTF. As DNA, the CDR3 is TGTGCCAGCAGCTTAGATTTTCGGGGGGATTCCTATGGCTACACCTTC.

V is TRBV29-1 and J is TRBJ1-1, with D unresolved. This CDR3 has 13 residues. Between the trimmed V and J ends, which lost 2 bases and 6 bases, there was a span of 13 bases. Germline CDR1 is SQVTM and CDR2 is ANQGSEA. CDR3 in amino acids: CSVESGSWSEAFF. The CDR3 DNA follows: TGCAGCGTTGAAAGTGGGTCGTGGTCTGAAGCTTTCTTT. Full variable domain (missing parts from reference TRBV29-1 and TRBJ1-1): SAVISQKPSRDICQRGTSLTIQCQVDSQVTMMFWYRQQPGQSLTLIATANQGSEATYESGFVIDKFPISRPNLTFSTLTVSNMSPEDSSIYLCSVESGSWSEAFFGQGTRLTVV.

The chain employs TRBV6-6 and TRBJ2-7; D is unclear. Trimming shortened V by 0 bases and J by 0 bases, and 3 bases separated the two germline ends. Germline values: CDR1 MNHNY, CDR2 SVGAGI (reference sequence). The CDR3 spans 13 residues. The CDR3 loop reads CASSYSPSYEQYV. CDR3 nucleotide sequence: TGTGCCAGCAGTTACTCCCCCTCCTACGAGCAGTACGTC.

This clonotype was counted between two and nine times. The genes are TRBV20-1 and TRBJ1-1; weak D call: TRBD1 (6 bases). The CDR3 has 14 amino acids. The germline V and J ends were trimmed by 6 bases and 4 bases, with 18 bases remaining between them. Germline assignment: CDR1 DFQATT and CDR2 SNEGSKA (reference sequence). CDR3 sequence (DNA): TGCAGTGCCCCCCCGGGGGGCATGGGCACTGAAGCTTTCTTT. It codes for CSAPPGGMGTEAFF.

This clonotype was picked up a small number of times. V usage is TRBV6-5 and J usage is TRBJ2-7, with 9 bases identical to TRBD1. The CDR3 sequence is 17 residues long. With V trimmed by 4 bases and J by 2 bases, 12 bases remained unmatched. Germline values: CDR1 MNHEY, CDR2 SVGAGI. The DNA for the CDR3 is TGTGCCAGCAGTTCCCCTTCCGGGACAGGGTTTCCCTACGAGCAGTACTTC. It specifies CASSSPSGTGFPYEQYF.

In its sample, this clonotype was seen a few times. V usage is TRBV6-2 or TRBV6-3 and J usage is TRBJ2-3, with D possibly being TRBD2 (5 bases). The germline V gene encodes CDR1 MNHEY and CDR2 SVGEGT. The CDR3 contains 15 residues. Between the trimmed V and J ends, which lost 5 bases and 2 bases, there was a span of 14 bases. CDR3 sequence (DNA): TGTGCCAGCAGTCCCCGTGAGGGCGCCACAGATACGCAGTATTTT. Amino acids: CASSPREGATDTQYF.

The CDR3 DNA is TGCGCCAGCAGCCAAGATCTTGGGTACGAGCAGTACTTC. Translating gives CASSQDLGYEQYF. The chain joins TRBV4-3 to TRBJ2-7; D is ambiguous. In germline, CDR1 is LGHNA, CDR2 YSLEER. V lost 0 bases, J lost 4 bases, and 7 bases lay in between. CDR3 length: 13 residues.

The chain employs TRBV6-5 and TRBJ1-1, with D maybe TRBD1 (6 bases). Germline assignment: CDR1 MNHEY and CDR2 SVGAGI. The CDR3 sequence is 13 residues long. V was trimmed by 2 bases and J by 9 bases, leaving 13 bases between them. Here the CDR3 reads CASSYPGTNKAFF. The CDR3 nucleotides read TGTGCCAGCAGTTACCCCGGGACAAATAAAGCTTTCTTT.

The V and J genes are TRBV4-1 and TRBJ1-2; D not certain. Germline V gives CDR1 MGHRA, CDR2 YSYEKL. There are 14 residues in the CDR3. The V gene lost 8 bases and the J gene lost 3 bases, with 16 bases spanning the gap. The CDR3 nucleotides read TGCGCCAGCCACGGAGCCGCGAGAGACTATGGCTACACCTTC. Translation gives CASHGAARDYGYTF.

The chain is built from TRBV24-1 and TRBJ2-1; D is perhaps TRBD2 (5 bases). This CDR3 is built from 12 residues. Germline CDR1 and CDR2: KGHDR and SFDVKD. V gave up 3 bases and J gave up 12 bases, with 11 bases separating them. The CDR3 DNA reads TGTGCCACCAGTGATGAGGGTTTGGTGCAGTTCTTC. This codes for CATSDEGLVQFF.

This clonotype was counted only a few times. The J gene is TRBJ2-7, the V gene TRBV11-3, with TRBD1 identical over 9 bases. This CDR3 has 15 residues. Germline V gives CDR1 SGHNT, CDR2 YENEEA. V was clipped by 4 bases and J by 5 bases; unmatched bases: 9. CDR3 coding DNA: TGTGCCAGCAGCTCGGGACAGGGTTTCACTAACGAGCAGTACTTC. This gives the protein CASSSGQGFTNEQYF.

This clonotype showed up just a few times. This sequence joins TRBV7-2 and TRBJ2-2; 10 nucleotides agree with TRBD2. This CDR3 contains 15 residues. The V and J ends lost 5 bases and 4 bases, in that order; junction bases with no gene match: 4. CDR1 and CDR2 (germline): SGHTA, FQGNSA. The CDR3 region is CASSIGTSVTGELFF. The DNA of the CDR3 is TGTGCCAGCAGCATAGGGACTAGCGTCACCGGGGAGCTGTTTTTT.

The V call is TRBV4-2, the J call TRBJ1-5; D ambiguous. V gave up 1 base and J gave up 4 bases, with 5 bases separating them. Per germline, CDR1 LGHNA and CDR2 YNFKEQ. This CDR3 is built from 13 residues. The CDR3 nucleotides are TGTGCCAGCAGCCAAGTGTTGAATCAGCCCCAGCATTTT. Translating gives CASSQVLNQPQHF.

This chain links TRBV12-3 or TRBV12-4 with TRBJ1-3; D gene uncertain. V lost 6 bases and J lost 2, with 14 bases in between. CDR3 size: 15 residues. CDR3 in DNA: TGTGCCAGCAGACAACAGAGGACCCCTGGAAACACCATATATTTT. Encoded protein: CASRQQRTPGNTIYF.

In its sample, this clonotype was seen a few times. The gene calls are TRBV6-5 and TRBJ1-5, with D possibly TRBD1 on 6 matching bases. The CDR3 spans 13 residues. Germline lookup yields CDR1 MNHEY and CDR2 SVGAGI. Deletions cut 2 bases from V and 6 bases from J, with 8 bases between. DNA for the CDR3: TGTGCCAGCAGTTACCGACAGGCTCAGCCCCAGCATTTT. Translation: CASSYRQAQPQHF.

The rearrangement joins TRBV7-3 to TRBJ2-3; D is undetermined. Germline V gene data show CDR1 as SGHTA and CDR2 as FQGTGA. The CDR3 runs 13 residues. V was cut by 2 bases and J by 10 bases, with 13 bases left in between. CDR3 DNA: TGTGCCAGCAGCTTAGGAGTTGGAGTACCGCAGTATTTT. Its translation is CASSLGVGVPQYF.

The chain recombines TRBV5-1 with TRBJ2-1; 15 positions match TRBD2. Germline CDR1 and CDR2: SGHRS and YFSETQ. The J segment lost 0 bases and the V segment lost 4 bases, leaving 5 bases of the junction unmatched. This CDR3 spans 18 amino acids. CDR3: CASSPGTSGGTSYNEQFF. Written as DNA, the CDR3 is TGCGCCAGCAGCCCCGGGACTAGCGGGGGGACCTCCTACAATGAGCAGTTCTTC.

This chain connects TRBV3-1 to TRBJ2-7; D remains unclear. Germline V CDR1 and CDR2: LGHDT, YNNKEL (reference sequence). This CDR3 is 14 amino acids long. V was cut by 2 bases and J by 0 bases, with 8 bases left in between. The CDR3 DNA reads TGTGCCAGCAGCCAATCTCCTCTCTCCTACGAGCAGTACTTC. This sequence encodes CASSQSPLSYEQYF.

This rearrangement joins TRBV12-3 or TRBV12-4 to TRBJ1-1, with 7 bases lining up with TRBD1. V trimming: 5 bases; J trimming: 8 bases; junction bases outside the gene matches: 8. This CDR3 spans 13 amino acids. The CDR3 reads CASSTTGASEAFF. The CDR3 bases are TGTGCCAGCAGTACAACAGGGGCTAGCGAAGCTTTCTTT.

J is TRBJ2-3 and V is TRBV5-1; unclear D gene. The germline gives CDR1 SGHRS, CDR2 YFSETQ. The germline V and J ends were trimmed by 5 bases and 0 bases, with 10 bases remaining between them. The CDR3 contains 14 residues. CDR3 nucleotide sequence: TGCGCCAGCAGGGCCCTTTCTAGCACAGATACGCAGTATTTT. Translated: CASRALSSTDTQYF.

The CDR3 DNA is TGTGCCAGCAGCCCGCCGTCGGGGCCCACCGGGGAGCTGTTTTTT. Protein sequence: CASSPPSGPTGELFF. J is TRBJ2-2 and V is TRBV9; D could derive from TRBD1 or TRBD2 (5 bases each). V was shortened by 4 bases and J by 4 bases, with 14 bases between the two germline ends. This CDR3 region has 15 residues. CDR1 SGDLS and CDR2 YYNGEE come from the germline V gene.

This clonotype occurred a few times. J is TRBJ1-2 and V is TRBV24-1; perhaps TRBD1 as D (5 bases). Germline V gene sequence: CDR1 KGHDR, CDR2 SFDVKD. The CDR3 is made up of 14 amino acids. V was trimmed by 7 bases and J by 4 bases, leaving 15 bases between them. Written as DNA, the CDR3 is TGTGCCACCAGAGAGGGACCTCCCAGCTATGGCTACACCTTC. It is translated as CATREGPPSYGYTF.

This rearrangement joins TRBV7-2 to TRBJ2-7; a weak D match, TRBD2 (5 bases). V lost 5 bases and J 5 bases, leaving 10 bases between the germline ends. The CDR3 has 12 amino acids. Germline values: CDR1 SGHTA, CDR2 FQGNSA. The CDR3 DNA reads TGTGCCAGCAGCCACGGGGTTGACGAGCAGTACTTC. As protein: CASSHGVDEQYF.

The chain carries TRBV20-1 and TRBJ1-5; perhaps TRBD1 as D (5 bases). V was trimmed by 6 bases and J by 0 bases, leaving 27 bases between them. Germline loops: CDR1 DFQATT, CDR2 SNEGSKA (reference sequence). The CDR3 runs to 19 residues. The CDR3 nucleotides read TGCAGTGCCTCCCGGGTCAGGGTTCGAGCCTCCTATAGCAATCAGCCCCAGCATTTT. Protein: CSASRVRVRASYSNQPQHF.

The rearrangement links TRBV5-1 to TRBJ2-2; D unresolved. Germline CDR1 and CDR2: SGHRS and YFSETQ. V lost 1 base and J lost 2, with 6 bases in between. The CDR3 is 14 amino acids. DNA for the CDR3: TGCGCCAGCAGCTTGTTATATAACACCGGGGAGCTGTTTTTT. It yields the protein CASSLLYNTGELFF.